The entry below gives a single TCR beta chain sequence along with its context. Ages ranged from 18 to 89 years, with residence in some 25 US areas. Measured with immunoSEQ multiplex PCR; TCRdb has only the in-frame clones, and not every one. Altogether 220,000 or so clones are present, over 75% being singletons, with the ten largest covering about 3.4%. This record comes from a study of blood T cell repertoires in COVID-19. Study-level background: The United States, Italy and Spain supplied acute and convalescent COVID-19 samples.

With 6 bases removed from V and 5 bases from J, the gap between germline ends came to 13 bases. The germline V gene encodes CDR1 MNHEY and CDR2 SVGAGI. The CDR3 extends over 14 amino acids. The V call is TRBV6-5, the J call TRBJ1-4, with a tentative D call TRBD1 (5 bases). The sample taken for sequencing was PBMCs or T cells enriched from blood (not recorded which). This TCR derives from a woman aged 55-69 years who had recovered from COVID-19. The CDR3 spells CASSHRRGNEKLFF. CDR3 bases: TGTGCCAGCAGCCACCGCCGGGGGAATGAAAAACTGTTTTTT.